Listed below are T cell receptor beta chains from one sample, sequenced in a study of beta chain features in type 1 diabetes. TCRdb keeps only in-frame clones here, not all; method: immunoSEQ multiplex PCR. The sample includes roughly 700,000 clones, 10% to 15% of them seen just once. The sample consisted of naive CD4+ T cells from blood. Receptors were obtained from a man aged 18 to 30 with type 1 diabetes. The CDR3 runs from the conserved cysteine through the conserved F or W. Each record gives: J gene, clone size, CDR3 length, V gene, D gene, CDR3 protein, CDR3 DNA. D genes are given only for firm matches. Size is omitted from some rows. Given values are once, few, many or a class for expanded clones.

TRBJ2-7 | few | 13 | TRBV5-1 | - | CASSYQQSDEQYF | TGCGCCAGCAGCTACCAACAATCGGATGAGCAGTACTTC
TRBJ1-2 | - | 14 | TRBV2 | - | CASSESSANYGYTF | TGTGCCAGCAGTGAAAGCTCCGCGAACTATGGCTACACCTTC
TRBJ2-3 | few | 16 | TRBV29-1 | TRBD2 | CSVPLTSGGVGDTQYF | TGCAGCGTTCCCCTGACTAGCGGGGGAGTAGGAGATACGCAGTATTTT
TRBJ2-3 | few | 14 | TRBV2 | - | CASILRGSADTQYF | TGTGCCAGCATCCTCCGGGGGAGCGCAGATACGCAGTATTTT
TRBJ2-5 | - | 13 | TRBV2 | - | CASRRDSQETQYF | TGTGCCAGCAGACGGGACTCACAAGAGACCCAGTACTTC
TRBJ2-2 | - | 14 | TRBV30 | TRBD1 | CAHSGTGSTGELFF | TGTGCCCATTCCGGGACAGGGTCCACCGGGGAGCTGTTTTTT
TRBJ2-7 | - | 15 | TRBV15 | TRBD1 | CATSLDRELGYEQYF | TGTGCCACCAGCCTAGACAGGGAATTGGGCTACGAGCAGTACTTC
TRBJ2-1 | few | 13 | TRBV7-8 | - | CASSLIGTSEQFF | TGTGCCAGCAGCTTGATTGGGACCTCCGAGCAGTTCTTC
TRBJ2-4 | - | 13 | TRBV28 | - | CASPPATKNIQYF | TGTGCCAGCCCCCCAGCGACCAAAAACATTCAGTACTTC
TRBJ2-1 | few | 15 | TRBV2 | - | CASSDTGTDVRGQFF | TGTGCCAGCAGTGATACAGGGACGGATGTACGGGGGCAGTTCTTC
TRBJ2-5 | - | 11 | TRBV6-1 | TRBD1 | CASTGGAQEYF | TGTGCCAGCACAGGGGGCGCCCAGGAGTACTTC
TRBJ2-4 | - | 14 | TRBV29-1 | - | CSVVGRLAKNIQYF | TGCAGCGTTGTCGGCAGACTAGCCAAAAACATTCAGTACTTC
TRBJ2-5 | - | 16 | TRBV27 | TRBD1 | CASSLGQGALEETQYF | TGTGCCAGCAGTTTAGGACAGGGGGCTCTTGAAGAGACCCAGTACTTC
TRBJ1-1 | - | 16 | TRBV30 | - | CAWSQGRGPLSTEAFF | TGTGCCTGGAGTCAGGGCCGGGGCCCCCTGAGCACTGAAGCTTTCTTT
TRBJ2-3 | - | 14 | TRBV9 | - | CASSVDVSVVTQYF | TGTGCCAGCAGCGTAGACGTTAGCGTGGTTACGCAGTATTTT
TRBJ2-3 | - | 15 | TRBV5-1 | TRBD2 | CASSPGGAGTDTQYF | TGCGCCAGCAGCCCCGGGGGGGCCGGCACAGATACGCAGTATTTT
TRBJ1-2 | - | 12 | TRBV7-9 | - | CASSDMNYGYTF | TGTGCCAGCAGCGATATGAACTATGGCTACACCTTC
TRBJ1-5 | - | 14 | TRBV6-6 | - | CASSSGLGNQPQHF | TGTGCCAGCAGCTCGGGACTGGGGAATCAGCCCCAGCATTTT
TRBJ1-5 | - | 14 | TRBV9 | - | CASSARGEYQPQHF | TGTGCCAGCAGCGCACGAGGGGAATACCAGCCCCAGCATTTT
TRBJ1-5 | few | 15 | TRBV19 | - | CASSMEDSRYQPQHF | TGTGCCAGTAGTATGGAGGACAGCCGCTATCAGCCCCAGCATTTT
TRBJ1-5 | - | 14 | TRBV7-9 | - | CASSYRRDNQPQHF | TGTGCCAGCAGCTACCGGCGGGATAATCAGCCCCAGCATTTT
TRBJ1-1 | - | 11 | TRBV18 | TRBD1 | CASSPGQGAFF | TGTGCCAGCTCACCGGGACAGGGAGCTTTCTTT
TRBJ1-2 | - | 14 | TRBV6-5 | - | CASSYTILDYGYTF | TGTGCCAGCAGTTATACCATCCTCGACTATGGCTACACCTTC
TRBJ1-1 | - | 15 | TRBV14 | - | CASSQDVLMRAEAFF | TGTGCCAGCAGCCAAGATGTGCTGATGCGGGCTGAAGCTTTCTTT
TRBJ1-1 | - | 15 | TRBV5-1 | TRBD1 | CASSFSGTENTEAFF | TGCGCCAGCAGCTTTTCCGGGACAGAGAACACTGAAGCTTTCTTT
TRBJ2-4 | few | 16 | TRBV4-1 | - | CASSRLGDLAKNIQYF | TGCGCCAGCAGCCGGTTAGGAGACCTAGCCAAAAACATTCAGTACTTC
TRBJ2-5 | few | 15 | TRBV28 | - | CASSLPQPRTETQYF | TGTGCCAGCAGTCTTCCACAACCACGTACGGAGACCCAGTACTTC
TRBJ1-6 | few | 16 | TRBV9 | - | CASSAQGTSYNSPLHF | TGTGCCAGCAGCGCCCAGGGGACCTCCTATAATTCACCCCTCCACTTT
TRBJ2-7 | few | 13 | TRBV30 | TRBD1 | CAWTGQGAYEQYF | TGTGCCTGGACTGGACAGGGGGCGTACGAGCAGTACTTC
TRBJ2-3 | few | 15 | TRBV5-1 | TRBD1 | CASSSRPGTEDTQYF | TGCGCCAGCAGCTCCAGGCCCGGGACAGAGGATACGCAGTATTTT